This TCR beta chain was profiled in a study of cytomegalovirus exposure and HLA in healthy donors. The CDR3 loop spans 16 amino acids. Germline trimming cut 0 bases from V and 4 bases from J; bases unmatched to any gene: 6. Per germline, CDR1 SGHRS and CDR2 YFSETQ. Concerning this clone: The antigen remains unidentified.

It was with 60 Vbeta and 13 Jbeta primers that the PCR ran. Profiled with immunoSEQ multiplex PCR; TCRdb holds only in-frame clones, not every one. Here the sample spans about 170,000 clones, 80% to 90% being singletons. Study-wide findings and caveats: Earlier findings revealed that most TCR beta V segments proved productive either about 90% or about 30% of the time. Later on, an analysis tied about 17,000 TCR beta sequences to HLA alleles at 0.05 false discovery rate. Available immune exposure information covered CMV serostatus only.

The TCR sequence derives from a man under 40 in good health and CMV-seropositive. This chain uses TRBV5-1 with TRBJ2-5, with 10 nucleotides matching TRBD2. Source material: PBMCs. For the CDR3, the DNA is TGCGCCAGCAGCTTGGGGGCTAGCGGGAGAAGAGAGACCCAGTACTTC. Protein sequence: CASSLGASGRRETQYF.